The 24 T cell receptor beta chains below come from one sample, sequenced in a study of T-cell memory formation after mild COVID-19. A single record per CDR3 protein comes from TCRdb applying MiXCR to the 5' RACE reads. The sample carries about 190,000 distinct CDR3 sequences, 18% recorded once. What was sequenced was PBMCs or a T cell subset sorted from them (not recorded which). The receptors stem from an adult woman who had mild COVID-19 (a few samples of this study predate the infection). Cell type and time point are not known.

J is TRBJ2-4 and V is TRBV12-3 or TRBV12-4; 9 bases map to TRBD2. This CDR3 has 17 amino acids. Trimming removed 4 bases from V and 0 bases from J; junction bases left unmatched: 7. The CDR3 loop is CASSYFGGGAAKNIQYF. As DNA, the CDR3 is TGTGCCAGCAGTTATTTCGGCGGGGGGGCAGCCAAAAACATTCAGTACTTC.

The chain joins TRBV5-1 to TRBJ2-2; D gene unclear. The germline V gene has CDR1 SGHRS and CDR2 YFSETQ. The V gene lost 4 bases and the J gene lost 0 bases, with 4 bases spanning the gap. There are 13 residues in the CDR3. The CDR3 region is CASSTTNTGELFF. DNA for the CDR3: TGCGCCAGCAGCACCACGAACACCGGGGAGCTGTTTTTT.

The rearrangement uses TRBV5-1 and TRBJ1-1; the D gene is possibly TRBD1 (6 bases). V lost 0 bases and J 4 bases, leaving 13 bases between the germline ends. The CDR3 runs 15 residues. Germline V gene data show CDR1 as SGHRS and CDR2 as YFSETQ. The CDR3 loop is CASSLGPGGGTEAFF. The CDR3 DNA reads TGCGCCAGCAGCTTGGGGCCCGGGGGCGGCACTGAAGCTTTCTTT. Complete variable domain (other parts from reference TRBV5-1 and TRBJ1-1): KAGVTQTPRYLIKTRGQQVTLSCSPISGHRSVSWYQQTPGQGLQFLFEYFSETQRNKGNFPGRFSGRQFSNSRSEMNVSTLELGDSALYLCASSLGPGGGTEAFFGQGTRLTVV.

The gene calls are TRBV5-1 and TRBJ1-1; D ambiguous. The ends were cut back, 2 bases at V and 1 base at J, with 15 bases in the middle. The V gene's germline CDR1 is SGHRS and CDR2 YFSETQ. The CDR3 consists of 16 residues. The CDR3 bases are TGCGCCAGCAGCTTCGCCGCGTTATCTGGGAACACTGAAGCTTTCTTT. Translating it yields CASSFAALSGNTEAFF.

The J gene is TRBJ2-2, the V gene TRBV29-1; TRBD2 matches at 9 bases. The CDR3 consists of 16 residues. CDR1 and CDR2 (germline): SQVTM, ANQGSEA. The trim removed 7 bases at V and 10 bases at J, leaving 19 bases unmatched. DNA for the CDR3: TGCAGCGCCACCGACTACCCAGCGGGAGGACGCGAGGAGCTGTTTTTT. It translates to CSATDYPAGGREELFF.

This clonotype turned up a few times. The gene calls are TRBV12-2 and TRBJ2-3; the tabulated D call, TRBD2, remains unverified against the DNA. TRBV12-2 is a pseudogene locus. CDR3 length: 18 residues. CDR3 bases: TGTGCAAGTCGCTTAGGCGTCAGAGGGAGGGACGGCACAGATACGCAGTATTTT. Amino acids: CASRLGVRGRDGTDTQYF.

This chain joins TRBV29-1 and TRBJ1-2; 7 bases align to TRBD1. Losses at the gene ends were 1 base for V and 7 bases for J; bases not matched to a gene: 3. The CDR3 sequence is 12 residues long. The germline CDR1 and CDR2 sequences are SQVTM and ANQGSEA. The CDR3 sequence is CSVEAGGGGYTF. The CDR3, as DNA: TGCAGCGTTGAAGCAGGGGGAGGTGGCTACACCTTC.

The gene calls are TRBV6-1 and TRBJ1-3; no firm D call. This CDR3 spans 17 amino acids. Germline lookup yields CDR1 MNHNS and CDR2 SASEGT. V dropped 0 bases and J dropped 3 bases, with 15 bases sitting between them. The CDR3 reads CASSEALQVAFGNTIYF. CDR3 nucleotide sequence: TGTGCCAGCAGTGAAGCGCTTCAGGTCGCGTTTGGAAACACCATATATTTT.

The chain recombines TRBV4-1 with TRBJ1-2; D is unclear. The ends were cut back, 4 bases at V and 4 bases at J, with 22 bases in the middle. This CDR3 is 17 amino acids long. Germline CDR1 reads MGHRA; CDR2 reads YSYEKL. The CDR3 coding sequence is TGCGCCAGCAGCCCCCTCTTTTTGCGGGGAGTTCCCTATGGCTACACCTTC. It codes for CASSPLFLRGVPYGYTF.

V is TRBV15 and J is TRBJ1-4; D perhaps matches TRBD1 (6 bases). The CDR3 runs to 11 residues. V was clipped by 3 bases and J by 17 bases, with 13 bases between them. The germline CDR1 and CDR2 sequences are LNHNV and YYDKDF (reference sequence). The CDR3 here is CATSRAGHRFF. The CDR3 bases are TGTGCCACCAGCAGGGCGGGACACCGTTTTTTT.

Ten or more counts support this clonotype. This chain joins TRBV29-1 and TRBJ2-2; D ambiguous. CDR3 size: 13 residues. Trimming removed 5 bases from V and 0 bases from J, with 7 bases in between. CDR1 SQVTM and CDR2 ANQGSEA come from the germline V gene. The CDR3 region is CSVSSTNTGELFF. The CDR3 DNA sequence: TGCAGCGTTTCCTCAACGAACACCGGGGAGCTGTTTTTT.

This sequence joins TRBV12-3 or TRBV12-4 and TRBJ2-7; D gene uncertain. The ends were cut back, 1 base at V and 3 bases at J, with 7 bases in the middle. The CDR3 covers 13 residues. CDR3 sequence (DNA): TGTGCCAGCAGTTTAGGGTCCATCTACGAGCAGTACTTC. Translated, it gives CASSLGSIYEQYF.

Only a few counts were recorded for this clonotype. V and J are TRBV29-1 and TRBJ2-1; TRBD1 is a possible D gene (6 bases). The V and J ends lost 6 bases and 1 base respectively, with 13 bases between them. This CDR3 comprises 14 residues. Germline CDR1 is SQVTM and CDR2 is ANQGSEA. The CDR3 DNA sequence: TGCAGCGTATCACAGGGACCTTCCTACAATGAGCAGTTCTTC. Its protein is CSVSQGPSYNEQFF.

A few counts support this clonotype. The V gene is TRBV12-3 or TRBV12-4, the J gene TRBJ2-2; TRBD2 matches at 8 bases. The CDR3 has 15 amino acids. V shed 1 base and J 4 bases; nucleotides not matched to a gene: 2. Here the CDR3 reads CASSLGTSLTGELFF. The CDR3, as DNA: TGTGCCAGCAGTTTAGGGACTAGCCTCACCGGGGAGCTGTTTTTT.

The chain joins TRBV3-1 to TRBJ2-2, with TRBD1 matching 7 bases. V trimming: 4 bases; J trimming: 6 bases; junction bases outside the gene matches: 5. The CDR3 is 14 amino acids. CDR1 is LGHDT and CDR2 is YNNKEL in the germline V gene (reference sequence). In DNA, the CDR3 is TGTGCCAGCAGCCCACGACAGGGCGCCGGGGAGCTGTTTTTT. Residues: CASSPRQGAGELFF.

This clonotype was seen more than once but under ten times. The chain links TRBV6-2 or TRBV6-3 to TRBJ2-7, with a weak D call TRBD2 (5 bases). This CDR3 region has 16 residues. The ends were cut back, 8 bases at V and 7 bases at J, with 27 bases in the middle. CDR1 is MNHEY and CDR2 is SVGEGT in the germline V gene. In DNA, the CDR3 is TGTGCCAGCCGGACCGTCGTTCTAGGCGCCCGGGGAGAGCAGTACTTC. It encodes CASRTVVLGARGEQYF.

This chain joins TRBV20-1 and TRBJ1-1, with D tentatively TRBD1 (5 bases). The CDR3 is made up of 13 amino acids. V gave up 7 bases and J gave up 5 bases, with 17 bases separating them. CDR1 and CDR2 from the germline V gene are DFQATT and SNEGSKA (reference sequence). CDR3: CSVSRGDRTEAFF. The DNA of the CDR3 is TGCAGTGTTAGCCGGGGGGATCGGACTGAAGCTTTCTTT.

The rearrangement joins TRBV7-8 to TRBJ2-7, with 7 bases matching TRBD1. The V and J ends lost 4 bases and 3 bases, in that order; junction bases with no gene match: 9. CDR1 and CDR2 from the germline V gene are SGHVS and FQNEAQ. The CDR3 covers 15 residues. CDR3 DNA sequence: TGTGCCAGCAGCTCCCACAGGACAGGCCGCTACGAGCAGTACTTC. Amino acid sequence: CASSSHRTGRYEQYF.

This clonotype was found a few times. The V gene is TRBV20-1, the J gene TRBJ1-5; D uncertain. The germline V gene encodes CDR1 DFQATT and CDR2 SNEGSKA (reference sequence). V dropped 1 base and J dropped 1 base, with 8 bases sitting between them. The CDR3 is 14 residues long. The CDR3 loop reads CSARGVSSNQPQHF. The DNA of the CDR3 is TGCAGTGCTAGAGGGGTCAGCAGCAATCAGCCCCAGCATTTT.

The chain couples TRBV6-1 to TRBJ2-7; 8 bases are shared with TRBD1. The germline gives CDR1 MNHNS, CDR2 SASEGT. Trimming removed 2 bases from V and 3 bases from J; junction bases left unmatched: 6. CDR3 size: 15 residues. CDR3 sequence (DNA): TGTGCCAGCAGTGAATTTAGGACAGGGAACTACGAGCAGTACTTC. This encodes CASSEFRTGNYEQYF.

This clonotype showed up just a few times. The V and J genes are TRBV29-1 and TRBJ1-1, with D possibly being TRBD1 (6 bases). V dropped 5 bases and J dropped 4 bases, with 17 bases sitting between them. Germline V gene sequence: CDR1 SQVTM, CDR2 ANQGSEA. The CDR3 totals 14 residues. The chain's CDR3 is CSVRRDTEGTEAFF. CDR3 nucleotides: TGCAGCGTTAGGAGGGACACGGAGGGCACTGAAGCTTTCTTT.

The chain carries TRBV7-9 and TRBJ1-1, with no clear D. The V end was cut by 2 bases, the J end by 3 bases, with 7 bases between. Germline assignment: CDR1 SEHNR and CDR2 FQNEAQ (reference sequence). This CDR3 region has 13 residues. The CDR3 nucleotides read TGTGCCAGCAGCTTATACAGCCACACTGAAGCTTTCTTT. Amino acids: CASSLYSHTEAFF.

This clonotype came up a few times. J is TRBJ2-7 and V is TRBV3-1; D uncertain. The germline V gene encodes CDR1 LGHDT and CDR2 YNNKEL (reference sequence). The V end was cut by 3 bases, the J end by 4 bases, with 7 bases between. The CDR3 loop spans 12 amino acids. CDR3 in DNA: TGTGCCAGCAGCCAGTTCGGTTACGAGCAGTACTTC. It encodes CASSQFGYEQYF.

J is TRBJ1-5 and V is TRBV15; D is undetermined. Germline assignment: CDR1 LNHNV and CDR2 YYDKDF (reference sequence). V was cut by 0 bases and J by 9 bases, with 6 bases left in between. CDR3 length: 12 amino acids. CDR3 amino acids: CATSRDGRPQHF. The CDR3 DNA reads as TGTGCCACCAGCAGAGATGGGCGGCCCCAGCATTTT.